This T cell receptor (beta chain) was recorded in a study of blood T cell repertoires in COVID-19. Trimming stripped 4 bases from V and 0 bases from J, with 12 bases between. Per germline, CDR1 LNHDA and CDR2 SQIVND (reference sequence). The CDR3 is made up of 15 amino acids. Sequenced by immunoSEQ multiplex PCR; TCRdb stores in-frame clones only, minus some. The sample shows around 450,000 clones, less than 95% of them seen only once. The sequence derives from a man aged 18 to 35 who had recovered from COVID-19. The rearrangement links TRBV19 to TRBJ1-1, with unresolved D. Sequencing was done on a sample of PBMCs or T cells enriched from blood (not recorded which). The CDR3 DNA is TGTGCCAGTAGTACTACAGACCTGATGAACACTGAAGCTTTCTTT. Amino acids: CASSTTDLMNTEAFF.